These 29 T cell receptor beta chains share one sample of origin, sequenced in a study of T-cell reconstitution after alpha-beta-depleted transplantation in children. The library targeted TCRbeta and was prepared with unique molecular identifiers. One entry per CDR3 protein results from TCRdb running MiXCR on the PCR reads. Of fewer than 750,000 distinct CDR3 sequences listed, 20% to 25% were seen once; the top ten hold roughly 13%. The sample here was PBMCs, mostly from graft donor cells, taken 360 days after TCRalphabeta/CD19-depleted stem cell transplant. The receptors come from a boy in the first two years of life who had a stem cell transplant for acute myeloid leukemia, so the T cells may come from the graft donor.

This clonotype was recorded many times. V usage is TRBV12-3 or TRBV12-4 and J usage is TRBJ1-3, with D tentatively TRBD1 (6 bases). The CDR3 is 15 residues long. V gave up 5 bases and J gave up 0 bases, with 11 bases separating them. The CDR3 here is CASSGYRASGNTIYF. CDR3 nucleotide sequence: TGTGCCAGCAGTGGTTACAGGGCCTCTGGAAACACCATATATTTT.

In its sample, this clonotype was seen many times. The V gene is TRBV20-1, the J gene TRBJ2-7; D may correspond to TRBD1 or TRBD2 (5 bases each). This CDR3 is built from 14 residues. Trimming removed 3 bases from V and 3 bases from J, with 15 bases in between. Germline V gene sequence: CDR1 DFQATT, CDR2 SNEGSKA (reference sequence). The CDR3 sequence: CSASLGDGGYEQYF. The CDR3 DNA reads TGCAGTGCTAGTTTAGGGGATGGGGGCTACGAGCAGTACTTC.

DNA of the CDR3: TGCGCCAGCAGCGATCTCTCAGGGGCACCGGGCACTGAAGCTTTCTTT. As protein: CASSDLSGAPGTEAFF. The chain has TRBV5-1 and TRBJ1-1, with a possible D match to TRBD1 (6 bases). There are 16 residues in the CDR3. Germline CDR1 and CDR2: SGHRS and YFSETQ. V gave up 4 bases and J gave up 4 bases, with 20 bases separating them. The full variable domain, with the rest looked up from reference TRBV5-1 and TRBJ1-1, is KAGVTQTPRYLIKTRGQQVTLSCSPISGHRSVSWYQQTPGQGLQFLFEYFSETQRNKGNFPGRFSGRQFSNSRSEMNVSTLELGDSALYLCASSDLSGAPGTEAFFGQGTRLTVV.

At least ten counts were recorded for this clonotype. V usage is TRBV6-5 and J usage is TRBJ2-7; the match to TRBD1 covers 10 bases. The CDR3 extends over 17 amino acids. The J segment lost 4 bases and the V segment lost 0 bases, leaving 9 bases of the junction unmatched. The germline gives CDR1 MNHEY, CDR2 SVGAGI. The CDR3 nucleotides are TGTGCCAGCAGTTACTCGATTTTCCGGACAGGGGGTTACGAGCAGTACTTC. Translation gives CASSYSIFRTGGYEQYF.

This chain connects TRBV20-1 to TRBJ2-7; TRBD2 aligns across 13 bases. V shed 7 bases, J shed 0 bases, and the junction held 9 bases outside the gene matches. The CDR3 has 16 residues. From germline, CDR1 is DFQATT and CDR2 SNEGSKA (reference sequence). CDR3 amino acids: CSVRTSGGLSSYEQYV. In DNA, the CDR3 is TGCAGTGTCAGGACTAGCGGGGGTCTTAGCTCCTACGAGCAGTACGTC.

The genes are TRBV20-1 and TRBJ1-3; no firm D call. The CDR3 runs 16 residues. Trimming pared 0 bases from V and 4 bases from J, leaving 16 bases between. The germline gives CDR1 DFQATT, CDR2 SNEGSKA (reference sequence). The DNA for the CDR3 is TGCAGTGCTAGAGATTCCGGCCGTCTTAGGGGAAACACCATATATTTT. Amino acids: CSARDSGRLRGNTIYF.

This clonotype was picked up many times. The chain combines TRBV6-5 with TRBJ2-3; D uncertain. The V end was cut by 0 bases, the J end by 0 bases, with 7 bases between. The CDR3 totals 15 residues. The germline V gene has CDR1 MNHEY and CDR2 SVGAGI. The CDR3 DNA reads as TGTGCCAGCAGTTACTCCCCCTGGAGCACAGATACGCAGTATTTT. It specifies CASSYSPWSTDTQYF.

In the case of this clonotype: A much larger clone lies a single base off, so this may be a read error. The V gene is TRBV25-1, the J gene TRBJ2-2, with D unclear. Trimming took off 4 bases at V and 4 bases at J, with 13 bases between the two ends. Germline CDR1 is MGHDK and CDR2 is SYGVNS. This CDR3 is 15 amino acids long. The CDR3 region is CASSAGPTRTGELFF. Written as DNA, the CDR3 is TGTGCCAGCAGTGCAGGCCCGACTCGCACCGGGGAGCTGTTTTTT.

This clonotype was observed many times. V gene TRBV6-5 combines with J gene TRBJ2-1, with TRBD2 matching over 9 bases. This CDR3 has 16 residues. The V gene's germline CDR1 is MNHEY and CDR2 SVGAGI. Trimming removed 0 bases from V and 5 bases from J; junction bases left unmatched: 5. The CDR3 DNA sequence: TGTGCCAGCAGTTACTCATCTAGCGGGGCCAACAATGAGCAGTTCTTC. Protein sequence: CASSYSSSGANNEQFF.

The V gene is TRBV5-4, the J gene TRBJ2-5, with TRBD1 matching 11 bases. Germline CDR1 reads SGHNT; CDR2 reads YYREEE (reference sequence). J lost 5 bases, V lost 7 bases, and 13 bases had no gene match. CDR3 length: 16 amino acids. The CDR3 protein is CASGSDRGLNWETQYF. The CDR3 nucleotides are TGTGCCAGCGGGTCGGACAGGGGGCTTAACTGGGAGACCCAGTACTTC.

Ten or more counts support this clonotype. The chain's CDR3 is CSAGSGVSTDTQYF. CDR3 coding DNA: TGCAGTGCTGGCTCGGGCGTATCGACAGATACGCAGTATTTT. The chain combines TRBV20-1 with TRBJ2-3; D is uncertain. Looked up from germline, CDR1 is DFQATT and CDR2 is SNEGSKA (reference sequence). V was shortened by 5 bases and J by 3 bases, with 15 bases between the two germline ends. The CDR3 is made up of 14 amino acids.

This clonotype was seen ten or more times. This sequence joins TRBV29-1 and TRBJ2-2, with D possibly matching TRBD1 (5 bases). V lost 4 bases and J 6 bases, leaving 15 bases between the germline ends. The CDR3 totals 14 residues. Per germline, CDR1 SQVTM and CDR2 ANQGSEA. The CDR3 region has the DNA TGCAGCGTTGCCCCGAGGTCAGGGCCCGGGGAGCTGTTTTTT. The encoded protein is CSVAPRSGPGELFF.

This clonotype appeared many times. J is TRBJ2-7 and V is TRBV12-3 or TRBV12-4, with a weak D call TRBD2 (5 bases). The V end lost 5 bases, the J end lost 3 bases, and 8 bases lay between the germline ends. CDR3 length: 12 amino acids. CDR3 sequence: CASSRGYYEQYV. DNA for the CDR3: TGTGCCAGCAGTCGAGGGTACTACGAGCAGTACGTC.

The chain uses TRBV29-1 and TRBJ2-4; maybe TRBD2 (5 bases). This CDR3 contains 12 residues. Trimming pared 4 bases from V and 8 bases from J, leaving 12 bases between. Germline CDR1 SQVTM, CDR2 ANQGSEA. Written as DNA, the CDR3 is TGCAGCGTTGCCGAGGACGGGGACATTCAGTACTTC. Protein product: CSVAEDGDIQYF.

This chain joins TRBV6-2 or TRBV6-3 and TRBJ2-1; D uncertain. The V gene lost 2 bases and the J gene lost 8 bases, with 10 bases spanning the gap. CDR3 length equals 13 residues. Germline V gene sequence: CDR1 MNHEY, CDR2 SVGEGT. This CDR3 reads CASSYPERHEQFF. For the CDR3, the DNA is TGTGCCAGCAGTTACCCAGAACGGCATGAGCAGTTCTTC.

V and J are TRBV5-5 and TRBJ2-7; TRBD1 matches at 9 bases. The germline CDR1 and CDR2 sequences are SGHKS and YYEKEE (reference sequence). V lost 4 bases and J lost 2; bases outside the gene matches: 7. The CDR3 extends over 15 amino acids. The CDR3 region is CASSAGTGSPYEQYV. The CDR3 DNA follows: TGTGCCAGCAGCGCAGGGACAGGGAGTCCCTACGAGCAGTACGTC.

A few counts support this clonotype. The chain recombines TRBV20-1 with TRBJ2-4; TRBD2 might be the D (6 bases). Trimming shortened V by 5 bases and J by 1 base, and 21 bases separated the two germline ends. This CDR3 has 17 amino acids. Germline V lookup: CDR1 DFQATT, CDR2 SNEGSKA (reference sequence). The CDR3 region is CSARPVGLMMAKNIQYF. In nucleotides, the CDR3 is TGCAGTGCTCGGCCGGTGGGACTGATGATGGCCAAAAACATTCAGTACTTC.

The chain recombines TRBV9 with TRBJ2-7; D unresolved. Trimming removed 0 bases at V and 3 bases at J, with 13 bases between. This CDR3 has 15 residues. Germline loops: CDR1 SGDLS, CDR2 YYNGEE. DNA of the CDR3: TGTGCCAGCAGCGTAGATTGGGGTTATGGCTACGAGCAGTACTTC. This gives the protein CASSVDWGYGYEQYF. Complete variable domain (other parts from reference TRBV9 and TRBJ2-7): DSGVTQTPKHLITATGQRVTLRCSPRSGDLSVYWYQQSLDQGLQFLIQYYNGEERAKGNILERFSAQQFPDLHSELNLSSLELGDSALYFCASSVDWGYGYEQYFGPGTRLTVT.

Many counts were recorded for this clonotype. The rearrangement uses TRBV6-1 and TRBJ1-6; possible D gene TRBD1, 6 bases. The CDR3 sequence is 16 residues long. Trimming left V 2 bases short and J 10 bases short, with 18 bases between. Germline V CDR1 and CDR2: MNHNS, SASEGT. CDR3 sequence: CASSERVIGGRSPLHF. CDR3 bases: TGTGCCAGCAGTGAACGGGTAATAGGGGGTCGCTCACCCCTCCACTTT.

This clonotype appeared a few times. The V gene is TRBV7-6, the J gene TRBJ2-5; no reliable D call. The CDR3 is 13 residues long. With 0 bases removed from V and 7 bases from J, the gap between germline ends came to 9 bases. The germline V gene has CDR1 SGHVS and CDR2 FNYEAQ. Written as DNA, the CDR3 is TGTGCCAGCAGCTTAGCGCGAAAGGTGACCCAGTACTTC. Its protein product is CASSLARKVTQYF.

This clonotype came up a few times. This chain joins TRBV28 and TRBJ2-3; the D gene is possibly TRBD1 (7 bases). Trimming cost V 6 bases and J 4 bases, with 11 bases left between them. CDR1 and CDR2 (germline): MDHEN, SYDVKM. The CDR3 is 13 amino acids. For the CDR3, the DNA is TGTGCCAGCAGGGAGGGGGCCTCAGATACGCAGTATTTT. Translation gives CASREGASDTQYF.

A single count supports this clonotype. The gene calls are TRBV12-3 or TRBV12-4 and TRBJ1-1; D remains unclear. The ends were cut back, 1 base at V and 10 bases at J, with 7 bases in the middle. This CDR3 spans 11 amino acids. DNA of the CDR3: TGTGCCAGCAGTTTAGGGGTCGGAGCTTTCTTT. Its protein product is CASSLGVGAFF.

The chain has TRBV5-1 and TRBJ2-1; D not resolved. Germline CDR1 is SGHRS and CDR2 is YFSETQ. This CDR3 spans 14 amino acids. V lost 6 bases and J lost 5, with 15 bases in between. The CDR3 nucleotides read TGCGCCAGCACCCCGACAAGCGCCCACAATGAGCAGTTCTTC. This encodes CASTPTSAHNEQFF.

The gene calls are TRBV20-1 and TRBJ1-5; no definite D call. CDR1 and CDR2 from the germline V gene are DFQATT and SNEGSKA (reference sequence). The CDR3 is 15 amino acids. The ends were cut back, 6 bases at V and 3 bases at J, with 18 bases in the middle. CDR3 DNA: TGCAGTGCCCAACCCTTGGCAGTCTACAATCAGCCCCAGCATTTT. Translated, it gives CSAQPLAVYNQPQHF.

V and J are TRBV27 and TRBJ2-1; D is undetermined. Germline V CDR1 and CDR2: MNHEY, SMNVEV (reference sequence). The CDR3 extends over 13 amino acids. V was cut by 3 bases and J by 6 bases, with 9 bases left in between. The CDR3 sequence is CASSFLDLNEQFF. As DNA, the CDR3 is TGTGCCAGCAGTTTCCTGGACCTCAATGAGCAGTTCTTC.

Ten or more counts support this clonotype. CDR3: CAWSAGNGNQPQHF. Here the CDR3 DNA reads TGTGCCTGGAGTGCGGGGAATGGCAATCAGCCCCAGCATTTT. The gene calls are TRBV30 and TRBJ1-5; D uncertain. Per the germline V gene, CDR1 is GTSNPN and CDR2 is SVGIG (reference sequence). This CDR3 has 14 residues. V lost 1 base, J lost 2 bases, and 9 bases lay in between.

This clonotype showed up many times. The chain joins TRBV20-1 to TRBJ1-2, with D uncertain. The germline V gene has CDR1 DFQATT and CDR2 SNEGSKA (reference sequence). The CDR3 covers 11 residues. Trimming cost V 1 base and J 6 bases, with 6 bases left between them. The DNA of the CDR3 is TGCAGTGCTAGAGGACCTCATGGCTACACCTTC. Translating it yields CSARGPHGYTF.

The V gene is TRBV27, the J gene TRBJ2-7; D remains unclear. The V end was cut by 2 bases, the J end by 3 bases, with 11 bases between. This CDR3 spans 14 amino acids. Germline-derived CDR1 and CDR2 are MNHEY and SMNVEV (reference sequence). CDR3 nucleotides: TGTGCCAGCAGTTTAGCGGCCTGGGGCTACGAGCAGTACGTC. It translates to CASSLAAWGYEQYV.

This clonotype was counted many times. DNA for the CDR3: TGCGCCAGCAGATTCGACCCGGAGTCGCAAAATCAGCCCCAGCATTTT. Translation: CASRFDPESQNQPQHF. The chain employs TRBV5-1 and TRBJ1-5; the D is unclear. V was pared by 5 bases and J by 4 bases, with 19 bases between. The CDR3 covers 16 residues. Germline loops: CDR1 SGHRS, CDR2 YFSETQ.